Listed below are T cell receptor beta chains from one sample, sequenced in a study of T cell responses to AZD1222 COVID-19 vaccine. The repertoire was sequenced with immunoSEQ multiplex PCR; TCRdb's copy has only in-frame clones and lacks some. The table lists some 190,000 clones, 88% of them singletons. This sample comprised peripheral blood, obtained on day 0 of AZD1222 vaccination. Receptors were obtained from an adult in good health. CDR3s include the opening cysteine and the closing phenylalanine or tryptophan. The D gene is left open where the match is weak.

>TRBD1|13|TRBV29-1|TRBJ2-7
TGCAGCGTTGCGAGGACAGGGGCCTACGAGCAGTACTTC
CSVARTGAYEQYF
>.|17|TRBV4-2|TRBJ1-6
TGTGCCAGCAGCCACGTACAGAACCTTGGCTATAATTCACCCCTCCACTTT
CASSHVQNLGYNSPLHF
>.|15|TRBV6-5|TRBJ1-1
TGTGCCAGCAGTTACTCGAGGGCTCGGCGCGCTGAAGCTTTCTTT
CASSYSRARRAEAFF
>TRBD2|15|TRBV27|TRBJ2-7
TGTGCCAGCAGAACATTAGCGGGGGGGCGTGGAGAGCAGTACTTC
CASRTLAGGRGEQYF
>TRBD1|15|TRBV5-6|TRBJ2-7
TGTGCCAGCAGCTCCCCGGGGACAGTCTCCTACGAGCAGTACTTC
CASSSPGTVSYEQYF
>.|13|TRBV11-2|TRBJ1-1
TGTGCCAGCAGGCCCTGGGGGAACACTGAAGCTTTCTTT
CASRPWGNTEAFF
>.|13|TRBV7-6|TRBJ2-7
TGTGCCAGCAGCTTGAGGGGGGCCTACGAGCAGTACTTC
CASSLRGAYEQYF
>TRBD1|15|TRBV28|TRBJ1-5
TGTGCCAGCAGTTTACGACAGGGGATGCATCAGCCCCAGCATTTT
CASSLRQGMHQPQHF
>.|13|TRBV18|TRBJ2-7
TGTGCCAGCTCACCAACGACAGACTACGAGCAGTACTTC
CASSPTTDYEQYF
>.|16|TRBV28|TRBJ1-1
TGTGCCAGCAGTCTTTGGGGGGCCGCTGGAAACACTGAAGCTTTCTTT
CASSLWGAAGNTEAFF
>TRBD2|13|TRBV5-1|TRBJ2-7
TGCGCCACCAACCTAGCGGGGGGGGACGAGCAGTACTTC
CATNLAGGDEQYF
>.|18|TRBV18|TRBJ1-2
TGTGCCAGCTCACCATTCGCGGTCAGAACCGGGGGAAACTATGGCTACACCTTC
CASSPFAVRTGGNYGYTF
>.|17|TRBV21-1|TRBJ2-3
TGTGCCATAGCGGTAACCGGCGGGGACGGGAGCACAGATACGCAGTATTTT
CAIAVTGGDGSTDTQYF
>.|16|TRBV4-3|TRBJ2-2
TGCGCCAGCAGCCAAGAAGAGGGCTTCTTCACCGGGGAGCTGTTTTTT
CASSQEEGFFTGELFF
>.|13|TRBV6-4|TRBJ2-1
TGTGCCAGCAGTGTGGGAGGCTACAATGAGCAGTTCTTC
CASSVGGYNEQFF
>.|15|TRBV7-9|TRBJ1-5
TGTGCCAGCAGCTTTACGGGAGCCATCAATCAGCCCCAGCATTTT
CASSFTGAINQPQHF
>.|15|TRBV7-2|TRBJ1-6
TGTGCCAGCAGCTTACTACAGGCCAGCAATTCACCCCTCCACTTT
CASSLLQASNSPLHF
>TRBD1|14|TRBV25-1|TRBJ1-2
TGTGCCAGCAGTGAACCGGGACAGGGTTACGGCTACACCTTC
CASSEPGQGYGYTF
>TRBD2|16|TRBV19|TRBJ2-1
TGTGCCAGTAGTCACGCTAGCGGAGCGACACCCAATGAGCAGTTCTTC
CASSHASGATPNEQFF
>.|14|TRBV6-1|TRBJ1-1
TGTGCCAGCAGTGAGGGGGGGTGGTTCGCTGAAGCTTTCTTT
CASSEGGWFAEAFF
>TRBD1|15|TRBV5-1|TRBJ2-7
TGCGCCAGCAGCCTAGGACAGGCCGCCGCCTACGAGCAGTACTTC
CASSLGQAAAYEQYF
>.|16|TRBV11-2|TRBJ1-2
TGTGCCAGCAGCTCTCTTCGCGGTCGGGGGAACTATGGCTACACCTTC
CASSSLRGRGNYGYTF
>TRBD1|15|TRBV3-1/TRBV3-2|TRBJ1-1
TGTGCCAGCAGCCGGAGTCGGTTGGACAGGGTTGAAGCTTTCTTT
CASSRSRLDRVEAFF
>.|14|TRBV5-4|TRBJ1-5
TGTGCCAGCAGCTCACAGGGAAAGGATCAGCCCCAGCATTTT
CASSSQGKDQPQHF
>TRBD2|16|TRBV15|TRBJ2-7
TGTGCCACCAGCAGAGGGACTAGCGGGGGGGCCGGGGAGCAGTACTTC
CATSRGTSGGAGEQYF
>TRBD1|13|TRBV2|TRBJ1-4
TGTGCCAGCCGGGACAGGGCCGGTGAAAAACTGTTTTTT
CASRDRAGEKLFF